These T cell receptor beta chains were read from a single sample in a study of siplizumab effects on memory and regulatory T cells. Sequenced by immunoSEQ multiplex PCR; TCRdb stores in-frame clones only, minus some. The sample lists approximately 98,000 clones; 85% to 95% were seen once. The sequenced sample was non-Treg CD4+ T cells sorted from blood. These receptors came from a human donor in good health. The CDR3 runs from the conserved cysteine through the conserved F or W. A D gene is named only where the DNA matches it firmly. Clone size appears in some rows only: once, few, many, or a class for an expanded clone.

>.|TRBJ2-7|.|TRBV6-5
CASSLSAGKNEQYF
TGTGCCAGCAGTTTGTCGGCGGGAAAAAACGAGCAGTACTTC
>.|TRBJ2-5|.|TRBV5-1
CASSTPGTQYF
TGCGCCAGCAGCACCCCGGGCACCCAGTACTTC
>.|TRBJ2-7|.|TRBV28
CASRGSPRAYEQYF
TGTGCCAGCAGGGGTAGCCCACGAGCTTACGAGCAGTACTTC
>few|TRBJ2-2|TRBD1|TRBV5-1
CASSSFQGGTGWYPVPGELFF
TGCGCCAGCAGCAGCTTCCAGGGGGGGACAGGGTGGTACCCAGTTCCCGGGGAGCTGTTTTTT
>.|TRBJ2-7|.|TRBV6-5
CASSLTVSYEQYF
TGTGCCAGCAGTTTAACGGTGAGCTACGAGCAGTACTTC
>.|TRBJ1-2|.|TRBV2
CASIQMVGTGTF
.
>.|TRBJ2-5|.|TRBV25-1
CASSKGLGAGETQYF
TGTGCCAGCAGTAAAGGGCTGGGTGCCGGAGAGACCCAGTACTTC
>.|TRBJ2-3|.|TRBV5-4
CASSRRITDTQYF
TGTGCCAGCAGCCGCCGAATCACAGATACGCAGTATTTT
>.|TRBJ2-7|.|TRBV30
CAWNPPNLDEQYF
TGTGCCTGGAATCCCCCCAATCTAGACGAGCAGTACTTC
>.|TRBJ2-2|.|TRBV4-1
CASSQVPSASPGELFF
TGCGCCAGCAGCCAAGTTCCATCGGCTAGCCCCGGGGAGCTGTTTTTT
>.|TRBJ2-7|TRBD1|TRBV18
CASSLSDRWYEQYF
TGTGCCAGCTCACTGTCGGACAGGTGGTACGAGCAGTACTTC
>once|TRBJ2-6|TRBD1|TRBV19
CASSQPRDSTSGANVLTF
TGTGCCAGTAGCCAACCCAGGGACAGTACCTCTGGGGCCAACGTCCTGACTTTC
>.|TRBJ1-5|.|TRBV6-5
CASRAGGNQPQHF
TGTGCCAGCAGGGCAGGTGGCAATCAGCCCCAGCATTTT
>.|TRBJ2-6|.|TRBV14
CASSGANVLTF
TGTGCCAGCTCTGGGGCCAACGTCCTGACTTTC
>.|TRBJ1-3|.|TRBV28
CASSFVRSSGNTIYF
TGTGCCAGCAGTTTTGTCAGGAGCTCTGGAAACACCATATATTTT
>.|TRBJ2-7|.|TRBV5-5
CASSPLPGQSEQYF
TGTGCCAGCAGCCCACTCCCTGGGCAATCCGAGCAGTACTTC
>.|TRBJ1-5|.|TRBV27
CASSSSHQPQHF
TGTGCCAGCAGTTCCAGCCATCAGCCCCAGCATTTT
>.|TRBJ1-2|.|TRBV6-5
CASSARGGQIDGYTF
TGTGCCAGCAGTGCCCGGGGGGGGCAAATTGATGGCTACACCTTC
>.|TRBJ2-7|TRBD2|TRBV13
CASSYRLAGVMTAREQYF
TGTGCCAGCAGCTATCGACTAGCGGGCGTAATGACCGCGAGGGAGCAGTACTTC
>.|TRBJ2-2|.|TRBV30
CAWRRPGLLEGELFF
TGTGCCTGGAGACGACCGGGACTTCTAGAGGGGGAGCTGTTTTTT
>.|TRBJ2-5|.|TRBV7-3
CASSLLGGTKETQYF
TGTGCCAGCAGCTTACTCGGCGGGACGAAAGAGACCCAGTACTTC
>.|TRBJ1-4|TRBD1|TRBV19
CASSARTGNEKLFF
TGTGCCAGTAGTGCCCGGACAGGGAATGAAAAACTGTTTTTT
>.|TRBJ2-7|.|TRBV10-1
CASSESRRGGRAVEQYF
TGCGCCAGCAGTGAGTCGCGCCGAGGGGGGAGGGCGGTCGAGCAGTACTTC
>once|TRBJ1-3|.|TRBV7-6
CASSLAGFGNTIYF
TGTGCCAGCAGCTTAGCAGGCTTTGGAAACACCATATATTTT
>.|TRBJ2-1|TRBD2|TRBV5-1
CASRVAGGPHEQFF
TGCGCCAGCAGAGTAGCGGGAGGGCCCCATGAGCAGTTCTTC
>.|TRBJ2-1|TRBD2|TRBV19
CASSIVGGRNDEQFF
TGTGCCAGTAGTATAGTGGGCGGGAGGAATGATGAGCAGTTCTTC
>.|TRBJ2-7|.|TRBV15
CATSRGGADKYEQYF
TGTGCCACCAGCAGGGGGGGTGCGGACAAATACGAGCAGTACTTC
>.|TRBJ2-7|.|TRBV27
CASSFGWEQYF
TGTGCCAGCAGTTTTGGGTGGGAGCAGTACTTC
>.|TRBJ2-2|.|TRBV7-9
CASSSYTGELFF
TGTGCCAGCAGCTCCTACACCGGGGAGCTGTTTTTT
>.|TRBJ2-2|TRBD1|TRBV6-5
CASGTGVPGELFF
TGTGCCAGCGGGACAGGGGTCCCCGGGGAGCTGTTTTTT
>once|TRBJ2-2|.|TRBV5-5
CATAALGPANTGELFF
TGTGCCACCGCTGCACTCGGCCCCGCGAACACCGGGGAGCTGTTTTTT
>once|TRBJ2-5|TRBD2|TRBV27
CASRAWGAGGRETQYF
TGTGCCAGCAGGGCGTGGGGGGCGGGAGGTCGAGAGACCCAGTACTTC
>.|TRBJ1-4|TRBD1|TRBV2
CASSGQGAVGEKLFF
TGTGCCAGCAGTGGACAGGGGGCGGTAGGTGAAAAACTGTTTTTT
>.|TRBJ1-5|TRBD1|TRBV6-1
CASGGQYNQPQHF
TGTGCCAGCGGGGGACAGTACAATCAGCCCCAGCATTTT
>.|TRBJ2-1|.|TRBV11-1
CASSPRPFYNEQFF
TGTGCCAGCAGCCCTCGTCCCTTTTACAATGAGCAGTTCTTC
>.|TRBJ2-2|.|TRBV5-6
CASSLEAIGELFF
TGTGCCAGCAGCTTGGAGGCGATTGGGGAGCTGTTTTTT
>.|TRBJ2-5|TRBD2|TRBV5-1
CASSRAGGGQETQYF
TGCGCCAGCAGCCGAGCGGGAGGAGGACAAGAGACCCAGTACTTC
>.|TRBJ2-1|.|TRBV5-1
CASSFDTPLVDEQFF
TGCGCCAGCAGCTTCGACACTCCCCTGGTAGATGAGCAGTTCTTC
>.|TRBJ1-4|.|TRBV28
CASSRWGPGEKLFF
TGTGCCAGCAGTAGGTGGGGTCCGGGTGAAAAACTGTTTTTT
>.|TRBJ2-7|.|TRBV2
CASRPSGQPSYEQYF
TGTGCCAGCCGTCCATCAGGACAGCCTTCCTACGAGCAGTACTTC
>.|TRBJ1-2|.|TRBV28
CASSLNGGQGGYTF
TGTGCCAGCAGTTTAAACGGGGGCCAGGGTGGCTACACCTTC
>.|TRBJ2-5|.|TRBV11-2
CASSFPWTLFPNF
TGTGCCAGCAGCTTCCCATGGACGTTGTTCCCCAACTTC
>.|TRBJ2-7|TRBD2|TRBV11-2
CASSLGGSGGAYEQYF
TGTGCCAGCAGCTTAGGCGGGAGCGGAGGGGCCTACGAGCAGTACTTC
>.|TRBJ1-2|.|TRBV28
CASRHQGYRGRSAMAPYGYTF
TGTGCCAGCAGACATCAGGGGTATAGGGGAAGGAGCGCCATGGCTCCATATGGCTACACCTTC
>once|TRBJ1-2|.|TRBV14
CASSATQVRDYGYTF
TGTGCCAGCAGCGCGACACAGGTTAGGGACTATGGCTACACCTTC
>.|TRBJ2-3|.|TRBV19
CASRDLAGTDTQYF
TGTGCCAGTAGAGATCTAGCAGGCACAGATACGCAGTATTTT
>.|TRBJ2-1|.|TRBV14
CASSQGQEYNEQFF
TGTGCCAGCAGCCAAGGGCAAGAGTACAATGAGCAGTTCTTC
>.|TRBJ2-7|.|TRBV9
CASSGRGGPSYEQYF
TGTGCCAGCAGCGGCCGAGGGGGGCCTTCCTACGAGCAGTACTTC
>.|TRBJ1-2|.|TRBV14
CASSQLNRVGGYTF
TGTGCCAGCAGTCAACTGAACAGGGTTGGTGGCTACACCTTC
>.|TRBJ2-7|TRBD2|TRBV6-6
CASSRGSGNEQYF
TGTGCCAGCAGTAGGGGTAGCGGGAACGAGCAGTACTTC
>.|TRBJ2-2|.|TRBV7-8
CASRPRRDLQNTGELFF
TGTGCCAGCAGACCCCGCCGGGACTTACAAAACACCGGGGAGCTGTTTTTT
>.|TRBJ2-2|.|TRBV9
CASSALSGHVNTGELFF
TGTGCCAGCAGCGCCCTTTCCGGACATGTGAACACCGGGGAGCTGTTTTTT
>.|TRBJ2-5|TRBD2|TRBV7-9
CASSLDAGGQETQYF
TGTGCCAGCAGCTTAGACGCCGGGGGGCAAGAGACCCAGTACTTC
>.|TRBJ1-2|TRBD1|TRBV19
CASSITRGDYGYTF
TGTGCCAGTAGTATAACCAGGGGGGACTATGGCTACACCTTC
>.|TRBJ2-3|TRBD2|TRBV7-3
CASSSYSLGGSADTQYF
TGTGCCAGCAGCTCTTACAGCCTCGGCGGGAGTGCAGATACGCAGTATTTT
>.|TRBJ2-5|TRBD2|TRBV9
CASSVDATSGWTQYF
TGTGCCAGCAGCGTAGATGCGACTAGCGGGTGGACCCAGTACTTC
>.|TRBJ1-2|.|TRBV15
CATSRGKSTGERMYGYTF
TGTGCCACCAGCAGAGGGAAATCGACAGGCGAGCGAATGTATGGCTACACCTTC
>.|TRBJ1-2|.|TRBV7-9
CASSLGGHAGYTF
TGTGCCAGCAGCTTGGGCGGACACGCTGGCTACACCTTC
>.|TRBJ2-1|TRBD1|TRBV5-4
CASSGRQGYNEQFF
TGTGCCAGCAGCGGAAGACAGGGATACAATGAGCAGTTCTTC
>once|TRBJ1-4|.|TRBV5-4
CASSHTEGGKLFF
TGTGCCAGCAGCCATACGGAGGGAGGAAAACTGTTTTTT